A selection of T cell receptor beta chains follows, all from one sample in a study of CD8 T cells in ankylosing spondylitis. TCRdb fed the 5' RACE reads into MiXCR, producing one record per CDR3 protein. Found here are 300,000 to 350,000 distinct CDR3 sequences, approximately 14% of them singletons; the top ten hold 0.95% to 1.4%. Sequencing used blood, either unsorted or a sorted T cell fraction (not recorded which). The receptors were gathered from a male donor with ankylosing spondylitis or in good health (not recorded which). Each CDR3 is given with its conserved first and last residue. The D gene is left open where the match is weak. Size is stated for part of the rows, as once, few or many counts, or as a class when the clone is expanded.

V gene	clone size	D gene	J gene	CDR3 protein	CDR3 DNA
TRBV30	few	-	TRBJ1-1	CAWSVLQLKTEAFF	TGTGCCTGGAGTGTTCTACAGCTAAAGACTGAAGCTTTCTTT
TRBV12-3/TRBV12-4	few	-	TRBJ2-7	CASTVTGRNYEQYF	TGTGCCAGCACCGTGACAGGGAGGAACTACGAGCAGTACTTC
TRBV7-2	many	TRBD2	TRBJ2-1	CASSLGFGGRGYEQFF	TGTGCCAGCAGCTTAGGCTTCGGCGGGAGGGGATATGAGCAGTTCTTC
TRBV5-1	-	-	TRBJ1-5	CASSLDSGSNQPQHF	TGCGCCAGCAGCTTGGACAGCGGGAGCAATCAGCCCCAGCATTTT
TRBV20-1	few	TRBD2	TRBJ2-1	CSARQGGAGGYNEQFF	TGCAGTGCTAGACAGGGTGGCGCGGGGGGGTACAATGAGCAGTTCTTC
TRBV5-5	-	TRBD2	TRBJ2-1	CASSTGTSESYNEQFF	TGTGCCAGCAGCACCGGGACTAGCGAATCCTACAATGAGCAGTTCTTC
TRBV20-1	many	-	TRBJ2-5	CSANGETQYF	TGCAGTGCAAATGGAGAGACCCAGTACTTC
TRBV12-3/TRBV12-4	many	-	TRBJ1-2	CASKGGSVIGYTF	TGTGCCAGCAAAGGGGGTTCGGTCATAGGCTACACCTTC
TRBV29-1	-	-	TRBJ1-2	CSVDNPGLLVRGYTF	TGCAGCGTAGACAACCCGGGACTCCTGGTGAGGGGCTACACCTTC
TRBV7-2	many	-	TRBJ1-5	CASSLLRGNQPQHF	TGTGCCAGCAGCTTATTGAGGGGCAATCAGCCCCAGCATTTT
TRBV12-3/TRBV12-4	few	TRBD1	TRBJ1-3	CASSLSSRGKNTIYF	TGTGCCAGCAGTTTAAGTAGCAGGGGGAAGAACACCATATATTTT
TRBV10-3	many	TRBD1	TRBJ1-2	CAIRGQGRQGYTF	TGTGCCATCAGGGGACAGGGACGGCAGGGCTACACCTTC
TRBV29-1	many	-	TRBJ2-5	CSVRLNQETQYF	TGCAGCGTTCGACTGAACCAAGAGACCCAGTACTTC
TRBV2	many	TRBD1	TRBJ1-5	CARGQGGNQPQHF	TGTGCCAGGGGACAGGGTGGAAATCAGCCCCAGCATTTT
TRBV5-1	many	TRBD1	TRBJ2-7	CASKGVQGAVEQYF	TGCGCCAGCAAGGGAGTCCAGGGGGCGGTCGAGCAGTACTTC
TRBV20-1	-	TRBD1	TRBJ1-4	CSARGAGGEKLFF	TGCAGTGCTAGAGGGGCAGGGGGTGAAAAACTGTTTTTT
TRBV18	few	TRBD1	TRBJ1-1	CASSPRGQRTEAFF	TGTGCCAGCTCACCAAGGGGACAGAGGACTGAAGCTTTCTTT
TRBV3-1	-	-	TRBJ2-1	CASSQAETRQFF	TGTGCCAGCAGCCAAGCGGAGACGAGGCAGTTCTTC
TRBV20-1	few	-	TRBJ2-1	CSARDPPTNEQFF	TGCAGTGCTAGAGATCCCCCTACCAATGAGCAGTTCTTC
TRBV11-2	-	TRBD1	TRBJ2-7	CASGSFRTGGEFGEQYF	TGTGCCAGCGGATCCTTCCGGACAGGGGGCGAATTTGGCGAGCAGTACTTC
TRBV5-1	few	TRBD1	TRBJ1-2	CASSVGQGHSYTF	TGCGCCAGCAGCGTGGGACAGGGCCATAGCTACACCTTC
TRBV29-1	few	-	TRBJ1-6	CSVASSYNSPLHF	TGCAGCGTCGCAAGCTCCTATAATTCACCCCTCCACTTT
TRBV6-1	-	-	TRBJ2-2	CASSGGGTDTGELFF	TGTGCCAGCAGTGGGGGCGGGACAGACACCGGGGAGCTGTTTTTT
TRBV7-2	few	-	TRBJ2-1	CASSFTGGEFF	TGTGCCAGCAGCTTTACAGGCGGGGAGTTCTTC
TRBV6-6	-	-	TRBJ2-7	CASSYSEGYEQYF	TGTGCCAGCAGTTACTCTGAGGGGTACGAGCAGTACTTC
TRBV7-8	-	-	TRBJ1-1	CASSANREAFF	TGTGCCAGCAGCGCCAACAGGGAAGCTTTCTTT
TRBV4-2	few	-	TRBJ2-6	CASSQLTSSGANVLTF	TGTGCCAGCAGCCAACTTACTAGCTCTGGGGCCAACGTCCTGACTTTC
TRBV11-2	many	-	TRBJ1-5	CASSLSPTAPQHF	TGTGCCAGCAGCTTATCCCCGACTGCGCCCCAGCATTTT
TRBV12-3/TRBV12-4	few	-	TRBJ2-7	CASSLGTWTTTYEQYF	TGTGCCAGCAGTTTAGGGACTTGGACAACTACCTACGAGCAGTACTTC
TRBV3-1	few	-	TRBJ1-1	CASSQGVHTEAFF	TGTGCCAGCAGCCAGGGTGTCCACACTGAAGCTTTCTTT
TRBV11-2	-	-	TRBJ1-2	CASSLGLHYTF	TGTGCCAGCAGCTTGGGGCTACACTACACCTTC